Listed here is a single TCR beta chain. Its matching antigen is unknown. Here immunoSEQ multiplex PCR was the method, and the copy in TCRdb shows in-frame clones only, minus some. The sample holds some 84,000 clones, about nine tenths seen once. Germline assignment: CDR1 SGHDT and CDR2 YYEEEE. Losses at the gene ends were 3 bases for V and 3 bases for J; bases not matched to a gene: 0. This CDR3 has 15 amino acids. The data originate from a study of OX40 agonist ivuxolimab in advanced cancers. Whole-study results and caveats: Clonal expansion by week 6 occurred in CD4+ and CD8+ blood T cells (at 0.1 to 3.0 mg/kg).

The chain combines TRBV5-6 with TRBJ2-3, with 14 bases that match TRBD2. The source of this sequence is an adult with an advanced solid tumor such as melanoma, head and neck, liver or kidney cancer. The specimen comprised CD4+ or CD8+ T cells sorted from blood, sampled in a trial of the OX40 agonist ivuxolimab. The CDR3 DNA follows: TGTGCCAGCAGCTGGACTAGCGGGGGGACAGATACGCAGTATTTT. This gives the protein CASSWTSGGTDTQYF.